This passage covers 27 T cell receptor beta chains from one sample sequenced in a study of control samples from healthy donors and cancer patients. TCRdb keeps only in-frame clones here, not all; method: immunoSEQ multiplex PCR. The table lists fewer than 500,000 clones, about 93% of them singletons. The source material was PBMCs. The receptors here all came from a man aged 40-49 years with head and neck cancer.

The chain uses TRBV19 and TRBJ1-5; D perhaps matches TRBD1 (5 bases). This CDR3 is 15 amino acids long. V lost 2 bases and J 3 bases, leaving 11 bases between the germline ends. Germline CDR1 and CDR2: LNHDA and SQIVND (reference sequence). The CDR3 DNA is TGTGCCAGTAGTATAACCGCAGGGCTCAATCAGCCCCAGCATTTT. Its translation is CASSITAGLNQPQHF.

The chain joins TRBV10-1 to TRBJ1-1; D is uncertain. Per the germline V gene, CDR1 is WNHNN and CDR2 is SYGVQD (reference sequence). With 2 bases removed from V and 7 bases from J, the gap between germline ends came to 8 bases. The CDR3 totals 12 residues. The CDR3 loop is CASSENRYEAFF. The CDR3 DNA reads as TGCGCCAGCAGTGAGAACAGATATGAAGCTTTCTTT.

The chain has TRBV10-3 and TRBJ1-5, with D perhaps TRBD1 (5 bases). Germline loops: CDR1 ENHRY, CDR2 SYGVKD. V lost 2 bases, J lost 0 bases, and 5 bases lay in between. This CDR3 region has 14 residues. Written as DNA, the CDR3 is TGTGCCATCAGTGAGGGGGCTAGCAATCAGCCCCAGCATTTT. This gives the protein CAISEGASNQPQHF.

The genes are TRBV7-2 and TRBJ1-5; D is ambiguous. V gave up 4 bases and J gave up 3 bases, with 22 bases separating them. CDR3 length: 18 residues. CDR1 is SGHTA, CDR2 FQGNSA, per germline. The CDR3 sequence is CASSSRHITAPLNQPQHF. The CDR3 DNA is TGTGCCAGCAGCTCGCGCCACATAACAGCTCCTCTCAATCAGCCCCAGCATTTT.

The CDR3 loop is CASSSRGNSNQPQHF. The CDR3 nucleotides read TGTGCCAGCAGTTCCAGGGGGAATAGCAATCAGCCCCAGCATTTT. This chain joins TRBV2 and TRBJ1-5, with 7 nucleotides matching TRBD1. The CDR3 spans 15 residues. J gave up 0 bases and V 5 bases, and 4 bases lay outside the gene matches. The germline CDR1 and CDR2 sequences are SNHLY and FYNNEI.

This chain connects TRBV9 to TRBJ2-5; possibly TRBD2 for D (6 bases). With 0 bases removed from V and 5 bases from J, the gap between germline ends came to 11 bases. The germline CDR1 and CDR2 sequences are SGDLS and YYNGEE. This CDR3 is 14 amino acids long. Here the CDR3 DNA reads TGTGCCAGCAGCGTAGGACCCAGCGGGGAGACCCAGTACTTC. Its protein product is CASSVGPSGETQYF.

Only a few counts were recorded for this clone. The chain recombines TRBV28 with TRBJ2-7, with D possibly being TRBD2 (6 bases). The CDR3 runs to 14 residues. The V and J ends lost 2 bases and 5 bases respectively, with 13 bases between them. In germline, CDR1 is MDHEN, CDR2 SYDVKM. The CDR3 here is CASSLGGNRNEQYF. The CDR3 DNA follows: TGTGCCAGCAGTTTAGGGGGGAATCGAAACGAGCAGTACTTC.

The chain employs TRBV7-9 and TRBJ2-1; a possible D gene is TRBD2 (6 bases). Per germline, CDR1 SEHNR and CDR2 FQNEAQ (reference sequence). V lost 4 bases to trimming and J lost 7 bases, with 14 bases between them. The CDR3 loop spans 14 amino acids. CDR3 residues: CASSSRPAGNEQFF. The CDR3, as DNA: TGTGCCAGCAGCTCCAGACCAGCGGGTAATGAGCAGTTCTTC.

The V and J genes are TRBV14 and TRBJ2-1, with TRBD1 identical over 8 bases. Looked up from germline, CDR1 is SGHDN and CDR2 is FVKESK. This CDR3 is built from 14 residues. V was clipped by 5 bases and J by 7 bases; unmatched bases: 7. As DNA, the CDR3 is TGTGCCAGCAGCGTTGTTACAGGGGGAAATGAGCAGTTCTTC. Translation: CASSVVTGGNEQFF. The entire variable domain, with the rest obtained from reference TRBV14 and TRBJ2-1, is as follows: EAGVTQFPSHSVIEKGQTVTLRCDPISGHDNLYWYRRVMGKEIKFLLHFVKESKQDESGMPNNRFLAERTGGTYSTLKVQPAELEDSGVYFCASSVVTGGNEQFFGPGTRLTVL.

The chain couples TRBV3-1 (or the pseudogene TRBV3-2) to TRBJ2-1, with TRBD1 matching over 11 bases. V lost 3 bases, J lost 0 bases, and 1 base stayed unmatched. Germline CDR1 reads LGHDT; CDR2 reads YNNKEL (reference sequence). The length of the CDR3 is 16 residues. CDR3 amino acids: CASSHGTGGSYNEQFF. CDR3 in DNA: TGTGCCAGCAGCCATGGGACAGGGGGCTCCTACAATGAGCAGTTCTTC.

The rearrangement links TRBV7-3 to TRBJ2-1, with 7 bases aligning to TRBD2. There are 16 residues in the CDR3. After removal of 4 bases from V and 2 bases from J, the junction contained 8 bases not matched to a gene. Germline V gives CDR1 SGHTA, CDR2 FQGTGA. This CDR3 reads CASSSSSGVTYNEQFF. The CDR3 DNA follows: TGTGCCAGCAGCTCCTCTAGCGGAGTAACCTACAATGAGCAGTTCTTC.

The rearrangement uses TRBV10-3 and TRBJ1-1; D is perhaps TRBD1 (5 bases). Trimming took 2 bases from V and 1 from J, leaving 17 bases between them. This CDR3 has 17 residues. Germline V lookup: CDR1 ENHRY, CDR2 SYGVKD. In DNA, the CDR3 is TGTGCCATCAGTGAGCCGAGCCGAGACAGCCCGAACACTGAAGCTTTCTTT. It codes for CAISEPSRDSPNTEAFF.

This chain links TRBV30 with TRBJ2-3, with unresolved D. In germline, CDR1 is GTSNPN, CDR2 SVGIG (reference sequence). CDR3 length: 14 amino acids. V lost 0 bases and J lost 4, with 11 bases in between. The CDR3 protein is CAWSVRGISDTQYF. As DNA, the CDR3 is TGTGCCTGGAGTGTACGTGGGATCTCAGATACGCAGTATTTT.

The chain combines TRBV11-2 with TRBJ2-7; 7 positions match TRBD1. CDR3 length: 15 residues. The J segment lost 1 base and the V segment lost 5 bases, leaving 8 bases of the junction unmatched. The germline V gene encodes CDR1 SGHAT and CDR2 FQNNGV. In DNA form, the CDR3 reads TGTGCCAGCAGCAAAACAGGGGTTCCGTCCTACGAGCAGTACTTC. Translated: CASSKTGVPSYEQYF.

The genes are TRBV5-1 and TRBJ2-3; TRBD2 agrees at 9 bases. CDR1 SGHRS and CDR2 YFSETQ come from the germline V gene. The CDR3 is 16 amino acids. J lost 3 bases, V lost 0 bases, and 5 bases had no gene match. CDR3 sequence: CASSLAAGGRTDTQYF. CDR3 nucleotide sequence: TGCGCCAGCAGCTTGGCGGCGGGGGGGCGGACAGATACGCAGTATTTT.

This rearrangement joins TRBV11-1 to TRBJ2-7; possibly TRBD1 or TRBD2 for D (5 bases each). Trimming took 5 bases from V and 3 from J, leaving 17 bases between them. Per the germline V gene, CDR1 is SGHAT and CDR2 is FQDESV (reference sequence). The CDR3 consists of 15 residues. CDR3 nucleotide sequence: TGTGCCAGCAGCAAAGAGCAGGGACCATACTACGAGCAGTACTTC. Residues: CASSKEQGPYYEQYF.

The chain is built from TRBV15 and TRBJ1-6; maybe TRBD1 (5 bases). The length of the CDR3 is 14 residues. In germline, CDR1 is LNHNV, CDR2 YYDKDF (reference sequence). The V and J ends lost 1 base and 7 bases respectively, with 8 bases between them. Here the CDR3 DNA reads TGTGCCACCAGCAGAGGACAGTTGAATTCACCCCTCCACTTT. This codes for CATSRGQLNSPLHF.

V and J are TRBV11-2 and TRBJ2-7, with D maybe TRBD2 (5 bases). This CDR3 has 15 residues. V lost 3 bases and J lost 4, with 16 bases in between. The germline gives CDR1 SGHAT, CDR2 FQNNGV. The CDR3 here is CASSLRVMDLYEQYF. In nucleotides, the CDR3 is TGTGCCAGCAGCTTGCGGGTGATGGATCTGTACGAGCAGTACTTC.

The chain joins TRBV5-1 to TRBJ1-5; TRBD1 matches 8 bases. The length of the CDR3 is 15 residues. Trimming cost V 3 bases and J 4 bases; bases outside gene matches: 6. CDR1 SGHRS and CDR2 YFSETQ come from the germline V gene. The CDR3 is CASSYGTGRNQPQHF. CDR3 sequence (DNA): TGCGCCAGCAGCTACGGGACAGGACGAAATCAGCCCCAGCATTTT.

The V gene is TRBV10-1, the J gene TRBJ1-1; no reliable D call. CDR3 size: 15 residues. Germline CDR1 is WNHNN and CDR2 is SYGVQD (reference sequence). Between the trimmed V and J ends, which lost 5 bases and 4 bases, there was a span of 17 bases. CDR3 in DNA: TGCGCCAGCAGTCCGGACGGTGTGAAAACCACTGAAGCTTTCTTT. It yields the protein CASSPDGVKTTEAFF.

The chain joins TRBV29-1 to TRBJ2-3; the D gene is possibly TRBD1 (7 bases). The V end was cut by 3 bases, the J end by 0 bases, with 25 bases between. The CDR3 is 19 residues long. Germline V gives CDR1 SQVTM, CDR2 ANQGSEA. The CDR3 DNA sequence: TGCAGCGTTGACCTCACTCAAGACAGGGACTCAATAAGCACAGATACGCAGTATTTT. Its translation is CSVDLTQDRDSISTDTQYF.

The chain is built from TRBV7-6 and TRBJ2-3; 10 bases are shared with TRBD1. This CDR3 comprises 15 residues. The J segment lost 4 bases and the V segment lost 5 bases, leaving 6 bases of the junction unmatched. Germline-derived CDR1 and CDR2 are SGHVS and FNYEAQ. Written as DNA, the CDR3 is TGTGCCAGCAGCCTGGACAGGGGGAGCCCAGATACGCAGTATTTT. The encoded protein is CASSLDRGSPDTQYF.

The genes are TRBV19 and TRBJ1-4, with 7 bases aligning to TRBD1. This CDR3 contains 14 residues. Germline V gives CDR1 LNHDA, CDR2 SQIVND (reference sequence). Losses at the gene ends were 6 bases for V and 8 bases for J; bases not matched to a gene: 9. The CDR3 spells CASSQTGIGEKLFF. The DNA for the CDR3 is TGTGCCAGTAGCCAGACAGGGATAGGGGAAAAACTGTTTTTT.

The V call is TRBV5-1, the J call TRBJ2-3; D might be TRBD1 or TRBD2, each matching 5 bases. CDR1 is SGHRS, CDR2 YFSETQ, per germline. The V gene lost 0 bases and the J gene lost 5 bases, with 10 bases spanning the gap. This CDR3 region has 14 residues. The DNA of the CDR3 is TGCGCCAGCAGCTTGGGGGGGACCTTAGATACGCAGTATTTT. Translated, it gives CASSLGGTLDTQYF.

The rearrangement uses TRBV9 and TRBJ2-2; 13 bases are a match to TRBD2. CDR1 SGDLS and CDR2 YYNGEE come from the germline V gene. This CDR3 is built from 17 residues. J lost 1 base, V lost 4 bases, and 4 bases had no gene match. Here the CDR3 reads CASSPRTSGGNTGELFF. CDR3 in DNA: TGTGCCAGCAGCCCAAGGACTAGCGGGGGGAACACCGGGGAGCTGTTTTTT.

The chain employs TRBV27 and TRBJ2-7; D uncertain. Trimming left V 1 base short and J 2 bases short, with 12 bases between. This CDR3 contains 15 residues. CDR1 is MNHEY, CDR2 SMNVEV, per germline (reference sequence). The chain's CDR3 is CASSLYPPAPYEQYF. In DNA, the CDR3 is TGTGCCAGCAGTTTATACCCCCCGGCTCCCTACGAGCAGTACTTC.

The chain combines TRBV4-3 with TRBJ1-1; the D gene is possibly TRBD1 (6 bases). Trimming removed 1 base at V and 0 bases at J, with 12 bases between. The CDR3 contains 16 residues. The germline V gene encodes CDR1 LGHNA and CDR2 YSLEER. CDR3 loop: CASSQVPGQLNTEAFF. In nucleotides, the CDR3 is TGCGCCAGCAGCCAAGTACCCGGACAGTTGAACACTGAAGCTTTCTTT.